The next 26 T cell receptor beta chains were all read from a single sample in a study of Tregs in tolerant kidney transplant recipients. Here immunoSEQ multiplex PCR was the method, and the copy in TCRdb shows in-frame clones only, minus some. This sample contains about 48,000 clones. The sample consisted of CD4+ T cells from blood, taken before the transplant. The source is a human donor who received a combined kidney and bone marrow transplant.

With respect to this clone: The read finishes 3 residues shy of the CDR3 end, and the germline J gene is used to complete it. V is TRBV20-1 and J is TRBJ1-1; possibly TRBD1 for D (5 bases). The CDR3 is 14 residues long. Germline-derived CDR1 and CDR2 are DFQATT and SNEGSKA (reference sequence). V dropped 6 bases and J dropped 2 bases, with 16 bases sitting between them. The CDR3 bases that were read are TGCAGTGCGACCCGTCAGGGTGTTAACACTGAA. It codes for CSATRQGVNTE. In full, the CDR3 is CSATRQGVNTEAFF.

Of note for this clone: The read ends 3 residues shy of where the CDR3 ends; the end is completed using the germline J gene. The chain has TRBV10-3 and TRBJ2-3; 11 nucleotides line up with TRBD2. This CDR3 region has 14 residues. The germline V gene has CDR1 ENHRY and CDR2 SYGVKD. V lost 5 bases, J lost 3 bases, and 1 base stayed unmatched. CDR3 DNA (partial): TGTGCCATCAGTTCTAGCGGGGGGACAGATACG. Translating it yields CAISSSGGTDT. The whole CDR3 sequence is CAISSSGGTDTQYF.

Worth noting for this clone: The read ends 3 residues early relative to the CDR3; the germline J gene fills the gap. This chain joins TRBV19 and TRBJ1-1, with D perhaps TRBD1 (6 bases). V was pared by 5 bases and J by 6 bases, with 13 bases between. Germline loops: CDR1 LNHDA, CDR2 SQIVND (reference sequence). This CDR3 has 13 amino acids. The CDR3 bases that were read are TGTGCCAGTAGTCAATACAGGGCCGCTGAA. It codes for CASSQYRAAE. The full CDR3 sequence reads CASSQYRAAEAFF.

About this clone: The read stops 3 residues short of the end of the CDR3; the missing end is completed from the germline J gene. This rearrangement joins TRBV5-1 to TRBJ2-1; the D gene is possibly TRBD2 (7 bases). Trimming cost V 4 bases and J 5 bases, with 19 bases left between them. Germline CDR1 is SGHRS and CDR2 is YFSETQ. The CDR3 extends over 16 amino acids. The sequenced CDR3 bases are TGCGCCAGCAGCAAAGGGGGGGGGAGCGGTGACAATGAG. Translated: CASSKGGGSGDNE. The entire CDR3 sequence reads CASSKGGGSGDNEQFF.

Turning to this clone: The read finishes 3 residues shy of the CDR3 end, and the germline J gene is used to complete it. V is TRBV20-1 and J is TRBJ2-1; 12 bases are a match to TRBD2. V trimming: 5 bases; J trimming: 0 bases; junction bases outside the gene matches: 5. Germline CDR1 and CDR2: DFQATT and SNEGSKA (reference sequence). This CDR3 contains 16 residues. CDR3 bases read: TGCAGTGCTGGGGCTAGCGGGAGGGCCTCCTACAATGAG. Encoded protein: CSAGASGRASYNE. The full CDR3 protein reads CSAGASGRASYNEQFF.

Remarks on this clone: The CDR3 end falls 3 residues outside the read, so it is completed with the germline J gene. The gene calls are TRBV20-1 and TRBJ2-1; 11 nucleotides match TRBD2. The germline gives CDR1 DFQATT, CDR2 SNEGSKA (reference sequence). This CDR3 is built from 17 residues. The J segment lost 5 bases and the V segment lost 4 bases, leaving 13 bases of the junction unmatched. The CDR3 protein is CSAIHPTSGAKHNEQFF. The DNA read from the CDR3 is TGCAGTGCTATTCATCCGACTAGCGGGGCTAAACACAATGAG.

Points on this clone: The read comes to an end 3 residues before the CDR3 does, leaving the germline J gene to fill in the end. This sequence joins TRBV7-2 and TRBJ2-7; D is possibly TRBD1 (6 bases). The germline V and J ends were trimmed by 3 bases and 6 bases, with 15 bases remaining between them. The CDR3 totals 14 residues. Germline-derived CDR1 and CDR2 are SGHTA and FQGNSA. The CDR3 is CASSLGLLGGEQYF. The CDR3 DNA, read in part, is TGTGCCAGCAGCTTGGGCCTATTAGGGGGCGAG.

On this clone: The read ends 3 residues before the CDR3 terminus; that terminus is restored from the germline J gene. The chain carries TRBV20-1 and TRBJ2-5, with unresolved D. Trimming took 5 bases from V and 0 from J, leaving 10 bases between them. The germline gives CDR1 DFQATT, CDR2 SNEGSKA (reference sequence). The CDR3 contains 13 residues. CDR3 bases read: TGCAGTGCTTTAGCATCGTACCAAGAGACC. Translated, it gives CSALASYQET. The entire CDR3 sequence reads CSALASYQETQYF.

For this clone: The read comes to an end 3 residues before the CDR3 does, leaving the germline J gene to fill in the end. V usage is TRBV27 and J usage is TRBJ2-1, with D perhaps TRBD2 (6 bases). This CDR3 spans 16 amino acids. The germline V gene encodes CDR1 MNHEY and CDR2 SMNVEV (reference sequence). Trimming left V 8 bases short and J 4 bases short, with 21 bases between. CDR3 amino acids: CASRSGYPQPYNEQFF. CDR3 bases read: TGTGCCAGCCGCAGCGGGTACCCTCAACCATACAATGAG.

The CDR3 here is CSASPGGSSYEQYF. The CDR3 DNA, read in part, is TGCAGTGCATCTCCAGGGGGCTCCTCCTACGAG. The rearrangement joins TRBV20-1 to TRBJ2-7; 8 bases match TRBD1. Read data end 3 residues before the CDR3 end; the end is taken from the germline J gene. With 6 bases clipped from V and 0 bases from J, the junction kept 7 bases outside the gene matches. Germline V lookup: CDR1 DFQATT, CDR2 SNEGSKA (reference sequence). The CDR3 contains 14 residues.

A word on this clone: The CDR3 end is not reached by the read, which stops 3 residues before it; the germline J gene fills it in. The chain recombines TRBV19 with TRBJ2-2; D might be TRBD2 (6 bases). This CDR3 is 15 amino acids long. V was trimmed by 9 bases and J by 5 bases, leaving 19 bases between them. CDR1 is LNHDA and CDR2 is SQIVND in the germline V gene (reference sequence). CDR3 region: CASTGAAGTTGELFF. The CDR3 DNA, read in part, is TGTGCCAGCACGGGTGCGGCCGGGACTACCGGGGAG.

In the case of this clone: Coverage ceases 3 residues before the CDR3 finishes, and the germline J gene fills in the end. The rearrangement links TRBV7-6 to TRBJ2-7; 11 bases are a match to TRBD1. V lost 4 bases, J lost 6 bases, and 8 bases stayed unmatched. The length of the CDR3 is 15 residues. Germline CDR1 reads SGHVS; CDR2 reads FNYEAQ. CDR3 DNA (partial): TGTGCCAGCAGCTCCGCAGGACAGGGGGCTGTCGAG. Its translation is CASSSAGQGAVE. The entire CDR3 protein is CASSSAGQGAVEQYF.

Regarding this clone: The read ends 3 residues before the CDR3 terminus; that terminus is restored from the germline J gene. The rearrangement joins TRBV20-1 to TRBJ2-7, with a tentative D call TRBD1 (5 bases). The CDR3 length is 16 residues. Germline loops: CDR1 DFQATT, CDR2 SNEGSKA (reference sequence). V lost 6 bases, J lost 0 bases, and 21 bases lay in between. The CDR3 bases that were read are TGCAGTGCCCCGGACATCCTCAAGGGCAGCTCCTACGAG. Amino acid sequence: CSAPDILKGSSYE. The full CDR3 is CSAPDILKGSSYEQYF.

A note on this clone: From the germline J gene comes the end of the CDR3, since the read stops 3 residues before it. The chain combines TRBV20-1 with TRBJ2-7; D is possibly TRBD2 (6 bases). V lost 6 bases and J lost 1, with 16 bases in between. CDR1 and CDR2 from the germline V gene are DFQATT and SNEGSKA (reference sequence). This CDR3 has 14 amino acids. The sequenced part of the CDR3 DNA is TGCAGTGCCCCTGGGCTAGCGAGTTCCTACGAG. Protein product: CSAPGLASSYE. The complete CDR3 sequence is CSAPGLASSYEQYF.

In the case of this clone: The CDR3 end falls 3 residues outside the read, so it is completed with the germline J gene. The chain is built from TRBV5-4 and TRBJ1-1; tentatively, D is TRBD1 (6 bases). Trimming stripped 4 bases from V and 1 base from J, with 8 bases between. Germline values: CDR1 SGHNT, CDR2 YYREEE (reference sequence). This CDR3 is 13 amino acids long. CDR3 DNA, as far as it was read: TGTGCCAGCAGCCAGGACAGGAACACTGAA. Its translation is CASSQDRNTE. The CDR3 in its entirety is CASSQDRNTEAFF.

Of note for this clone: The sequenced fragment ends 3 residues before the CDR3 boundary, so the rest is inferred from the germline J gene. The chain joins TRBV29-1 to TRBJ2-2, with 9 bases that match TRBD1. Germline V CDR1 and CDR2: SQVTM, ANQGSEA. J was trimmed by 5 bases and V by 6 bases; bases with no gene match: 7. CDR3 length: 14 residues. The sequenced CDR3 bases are TGCAGCGTGGCGGGACAGGGAGGTACCGGGGAG. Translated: CSVAGQGGTGE. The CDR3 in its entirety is CSVAGQGGTGELFF.

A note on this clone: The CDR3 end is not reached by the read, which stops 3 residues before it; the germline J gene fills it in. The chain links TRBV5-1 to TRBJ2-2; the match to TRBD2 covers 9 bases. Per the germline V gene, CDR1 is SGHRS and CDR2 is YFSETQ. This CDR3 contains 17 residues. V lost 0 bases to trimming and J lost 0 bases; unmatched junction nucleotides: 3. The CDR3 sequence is CASSLAAGGPNTGELFF. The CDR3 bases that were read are TGCGCCAGCAGCTTGGCGGCGGGAGGGCCGAACACCGGGGAG.

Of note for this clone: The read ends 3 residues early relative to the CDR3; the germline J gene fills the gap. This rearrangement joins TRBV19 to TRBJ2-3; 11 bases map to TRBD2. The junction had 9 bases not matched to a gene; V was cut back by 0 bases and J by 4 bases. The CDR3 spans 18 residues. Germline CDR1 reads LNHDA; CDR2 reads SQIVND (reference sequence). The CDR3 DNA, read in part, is TGTGCCAGTAGTATAGATCCCCCGGGACTAGCGGTTCCAGATACG. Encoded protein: CASSIDPPGLAVPDT. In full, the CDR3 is CASSIDPPGLAVPDTQYF.

The chain's CDR3 is CASSLEGRTYNEQFF. Incomplete CDR3 DNA: TGTGCCAGCAGCTTAGAGGGCCGCACCTACAATGAG. This sequence joins TRBV7-8 and TRBJ2-1, with D hard to call. The CDR3 end lies 3 residues beyond the end of the read and is filled in from the germline J gene. Germline assignment: CDR1 SGHVS and CDR2 FQNEAQ. Trimming shortened V by 1 base and J by 2 bases, and 9 bases separated the two germline ends. This CDR3 is 15 amino acids long.

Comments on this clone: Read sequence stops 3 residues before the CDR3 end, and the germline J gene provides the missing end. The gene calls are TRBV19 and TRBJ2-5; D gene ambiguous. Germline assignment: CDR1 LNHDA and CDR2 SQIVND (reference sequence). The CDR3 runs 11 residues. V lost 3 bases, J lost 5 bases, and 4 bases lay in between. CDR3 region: CASSIMETQYF. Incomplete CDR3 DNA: TGTGCCAGTAGTATCATGGAGACC.

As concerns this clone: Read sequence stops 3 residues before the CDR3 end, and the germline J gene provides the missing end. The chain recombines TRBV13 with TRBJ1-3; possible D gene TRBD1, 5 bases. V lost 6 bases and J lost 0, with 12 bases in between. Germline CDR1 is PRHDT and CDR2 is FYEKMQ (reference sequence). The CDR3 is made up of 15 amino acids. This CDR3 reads CASSQGRGSGNTIYF. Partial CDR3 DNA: TGTGCCAGCAGTCAGGGTAGGGGCTCTGGAAACACC.

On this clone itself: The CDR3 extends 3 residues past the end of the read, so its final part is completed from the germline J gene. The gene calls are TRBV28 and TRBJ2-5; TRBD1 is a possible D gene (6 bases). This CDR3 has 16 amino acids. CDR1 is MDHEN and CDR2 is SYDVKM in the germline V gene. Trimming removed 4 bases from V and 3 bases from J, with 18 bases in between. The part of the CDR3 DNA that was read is TGTGCCAGCAGTTCCTCATACGACAGGAATAAAGAGACC. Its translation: CASSSSYDRNKET. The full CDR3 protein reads CASSSSYDRNKETQYF.

CDR3: CASRQGGLAGAETQYF. CDR3 DNA, as far as it was read: TGTGCCAGCAGACAAGGGGGACTAGCGGGAGCTGAGACC. The chain carries TRBV6-2 or TRBV6-3 and TRBJ2-5, with 14 positions matching TRBD2. From the germline J gene comes the end of the CDR3, since the read stops 3 residues before it. The CDR3 loop spans 16 amino acids. V trimming: 6 bases; J trimming: 5 bases; junction bases outside the gene matches: 8. CDR1 and CDR2 (germline): MNHEY, SVGEGT.

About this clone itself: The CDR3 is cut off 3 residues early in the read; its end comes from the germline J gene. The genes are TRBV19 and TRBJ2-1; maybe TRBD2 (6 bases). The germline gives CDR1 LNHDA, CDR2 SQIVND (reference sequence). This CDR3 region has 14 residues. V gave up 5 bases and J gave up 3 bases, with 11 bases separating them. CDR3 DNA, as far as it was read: TGTGCCAGTAGTGTGCGGGGCCACTACAATGAG. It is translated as CASSVRGHYNE. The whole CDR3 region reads CASSVRGHYNEQFF.

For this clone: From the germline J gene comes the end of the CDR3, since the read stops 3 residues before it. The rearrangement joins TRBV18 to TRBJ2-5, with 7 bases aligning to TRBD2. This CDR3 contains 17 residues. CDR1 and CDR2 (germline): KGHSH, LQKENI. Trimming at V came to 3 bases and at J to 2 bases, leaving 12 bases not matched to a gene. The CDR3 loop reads CASSPISGSGLQETQYF. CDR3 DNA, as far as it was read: TGTGCCAGCTCACCTATCTCGGGTAGCGGGCTACAAGAGACC.

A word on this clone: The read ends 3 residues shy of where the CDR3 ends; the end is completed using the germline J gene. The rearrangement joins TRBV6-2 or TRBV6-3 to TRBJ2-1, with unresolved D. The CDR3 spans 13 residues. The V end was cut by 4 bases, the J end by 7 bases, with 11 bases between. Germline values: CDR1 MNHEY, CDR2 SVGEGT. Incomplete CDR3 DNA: TGTGCCAGCAGTTCCCTGACACTTAATGAG. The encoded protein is CASSSLTLNE. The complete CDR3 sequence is CASSSLTLNEQFF.